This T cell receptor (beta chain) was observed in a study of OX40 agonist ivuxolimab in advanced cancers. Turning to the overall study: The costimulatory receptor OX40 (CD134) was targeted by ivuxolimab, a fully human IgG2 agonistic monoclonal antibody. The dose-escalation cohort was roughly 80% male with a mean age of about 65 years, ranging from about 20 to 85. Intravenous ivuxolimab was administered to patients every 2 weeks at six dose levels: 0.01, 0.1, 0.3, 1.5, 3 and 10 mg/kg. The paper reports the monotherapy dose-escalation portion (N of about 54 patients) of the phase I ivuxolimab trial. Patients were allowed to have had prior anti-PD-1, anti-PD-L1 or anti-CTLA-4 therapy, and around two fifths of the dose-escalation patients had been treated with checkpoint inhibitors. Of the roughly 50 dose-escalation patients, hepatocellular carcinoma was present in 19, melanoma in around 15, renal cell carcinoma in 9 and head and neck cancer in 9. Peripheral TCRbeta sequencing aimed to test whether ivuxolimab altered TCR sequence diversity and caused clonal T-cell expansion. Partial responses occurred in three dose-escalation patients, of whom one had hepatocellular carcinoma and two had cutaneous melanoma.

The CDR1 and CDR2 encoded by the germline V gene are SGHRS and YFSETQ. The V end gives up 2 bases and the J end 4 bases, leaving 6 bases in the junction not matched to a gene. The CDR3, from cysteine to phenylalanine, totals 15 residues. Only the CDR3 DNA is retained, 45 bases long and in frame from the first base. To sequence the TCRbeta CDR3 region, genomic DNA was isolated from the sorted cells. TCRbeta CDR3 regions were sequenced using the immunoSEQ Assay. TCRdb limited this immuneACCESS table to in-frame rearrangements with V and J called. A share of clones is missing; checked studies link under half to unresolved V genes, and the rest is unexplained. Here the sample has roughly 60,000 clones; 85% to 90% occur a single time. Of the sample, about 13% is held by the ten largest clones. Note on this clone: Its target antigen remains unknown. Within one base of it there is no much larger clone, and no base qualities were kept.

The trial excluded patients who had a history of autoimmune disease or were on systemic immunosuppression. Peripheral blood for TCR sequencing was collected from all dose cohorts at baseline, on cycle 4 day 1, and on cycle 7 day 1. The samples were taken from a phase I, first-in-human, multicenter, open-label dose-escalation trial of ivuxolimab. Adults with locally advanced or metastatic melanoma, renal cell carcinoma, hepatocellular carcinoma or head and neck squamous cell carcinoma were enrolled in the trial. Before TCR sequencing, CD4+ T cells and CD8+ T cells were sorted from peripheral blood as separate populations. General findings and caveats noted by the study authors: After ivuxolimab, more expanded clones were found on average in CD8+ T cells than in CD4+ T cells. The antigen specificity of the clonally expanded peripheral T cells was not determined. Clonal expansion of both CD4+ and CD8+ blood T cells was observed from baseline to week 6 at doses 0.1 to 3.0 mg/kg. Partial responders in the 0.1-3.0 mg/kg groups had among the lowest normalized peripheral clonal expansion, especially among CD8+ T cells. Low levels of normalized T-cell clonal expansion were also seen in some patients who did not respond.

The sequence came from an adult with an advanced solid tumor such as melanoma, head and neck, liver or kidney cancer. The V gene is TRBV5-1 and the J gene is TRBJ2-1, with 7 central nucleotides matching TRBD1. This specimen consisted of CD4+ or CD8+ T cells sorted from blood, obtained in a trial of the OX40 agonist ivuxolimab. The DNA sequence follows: TGCGCCAGCAGCTTAACCGGGACAGCTTACAATGAGCAGTTCTTC. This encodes CASSLTGTAYNEQFF.